One and the same sample provided the 27 T cell receptor beta chains below, sequenced in a study of blood T cell repertoires in COVID-19. Here immunoSEQ multiplex PCR was the method, and the copy in TCRdb shows in-frame clones only, minus some. This table has about 42,000 clones, 60% to 80% appearing once. The sequencing input was peripheral blood. The receptors were gathered from a woman over 75 with acute or convalescent COVID-19.

The chain employs TRBV15 and TRBJ1-6, with no clear D. Germline CDR1 LNHNV, CDR2 YYDKDF (reference sequence). Trimming stripped 0 bases from V and 15 bases from J, with 9 bases between. The CDR3 has 12 residues. The DNA of the CDR3 is TGTGCCACCAGCAGAGACACTGGTCTCCTCCACTTT. Its protein is CATSRDTGLLHF. The full variable domain, in which reference TRBV15 and TRBJ1-6 provide the parts outside the CDR3, is DAMVIQNPRYQVTQFGKPVTLSCSQTLNHNVMYWYQQKSSQAPKLLFHYYDKDFNNEADTPDNFQSRRPNTSFCFLDIRSPGLGDTAMYLCATSRDTGLLHFGNGTRLTVT.

This chain joins TRBV3-1 (or the pseudogene TRBV3-2) and TRBJ1-2; TRBD1 agrees at 10 bases. V lost 4 bases and J lost 7; bases outside the gene matches: 3. This CDR3 has 13 residues. Germline CDR1 is LGHDT and CDR2 is YNNKEL (reference sequence). The CDR3 bases are TGTGCCAGCAGCCCGGGACAGGGGTTTGGCTACACCTTC. Its protein is CASSPGQGFGYTF.

The rearrangement uses TRBV27 and TRBJ1-2; 9 positions match TRBD1. Germline trimming cut 10 bases from V and 5 bases from J; bases unmatched to any gene: 14. CDR3 length: 15 amino acids. Germline V lookup: CDR1 MNHEY, CDR2 SMNVEV (reference sequence). The CDR3 nucleotides are TGTGCCACCGCCTCGGGACAGGGAGTAGGGTATGGCTACACCTTC. This encodes CATASGQGVGYGYTF.

The chain recombines TRBV2 with TRBJ1-1; D remains unclear. The CDR3 is 14 residues long. Germline assignment: CDR1 SNHLY and CDR2 FYNNEI. V was clipped by 4 bases and J by 0 bases, with 9 bases between them. CDR3 sequence reads: CASSVRGLNTEAFF. The CDR3 DNA reads as TGTGCCAGCAGTGTCCGGGGTTTGAACACTGAAGCTTTCTTT. Using reference TRBV2 and TRBJ1-1 for the parts outside the CDR3, the full variable domain is EPEVTQTPSHQVTQMGQEVILRCVPISNHLYFYWYRQILGQKVEFLVSFYNNEISEKSEIFDDQFSVERPDGSNFTLKIRSTKLEDSAMYFCASSVRGLNTEAFFGQGTRLTVV.

This clone was counted a few times. The J gene is TRBJ2-3, the V gene TRBV7-6, with D tentatively TRBD2 (6 bases). This CDR3 is 16 amino acids long. CDR1 is SGHVS and CDR2 is FNYEAQ in the germline V gene. Trimming shortened V by 4 bases and J by 2 bases, and 16 bases separated the two germline ends. Written as DNA, the CDR3 is TGTGCCAGCAGCTCGGGACTCCTATATCACACAGATACGCAGTATTTT. Its translation is CASSSGLLYHTDTQYF.

The V call is TRBV28, the J call TRBJ1-1; 8 bases match TRBD1. Unmatched junction bases numbered 5, after V lost 7 bases and J lost 1 base. CDR3 size: 14 residues. Germline-derived CDR1 and CDR2 are MDHEN and SYDVKM. The CDR3 reads CASNPGTGNTEAFF. CDR3 DNA sequence: TGTGCCAGCAACCCGGGGACAGGGAACACTGAAGCTTTCTTT.

This clone has just a few counts. The genes are TRBV4-2 and TRBJ1-5, with 8 bases that match TRBD1. Germline values: CDR1 LGHNA, CDR2 YNFKEQ. V lost 0 bases and J lost 0; bases outside the gene matches: 4. The CDR3 sequence is 17 residues long. The CDR3 coding sequence is TGTGCCAGCAGCCAAGACGGGACAGGACTTAGCAATCAGCCCCAGCATTTT. It specifies CASSQDGTGLSNQPQHF.

V usage is TRBV11-3 and J usage is TRBJ2-1, with a possible D match to TRBD2 (5 bases). V was trimmed by 0 bases and J by 0 bases, leaving 9 bases between them. This CDR3 spans 16 amino acids. Germline-derived CDR1 and CDR2 are SGHNT and YENEEA. CDR3 amino acids: CASSLDGLSSYNEQFF. CDR3 DNA: TGTGCCAGCAGCTTAGATGGACTTAGCTCCTACAATGAGCAGTTCTTC.

The rearrangement joins TRBV19 to TRBJ2-5; TRBD2 aligns across 9 bases. V shed 6 bases and J 5 bases; nucleotides not matched to a gene: 13. Germline CDR1 and CDR2: LNHDA and SQIVND (reference sequence). The CDR3 is made up of 16 amino acids. CDR3 in amino acids: CASRRGRAAGGETQYF. CDR3 DNA: TGTGCCAGTAGGAGGGGCAGGGCTGCGGGAGGGGAGACCCAGTACTTC.

The V and J genes are TRBV28 and TRBJ2-3, with 9 bases that match TRBD2. After removal of 3 bases from V and 0 bases from J, the junction contained 1 base not matched to a gene. Germline values: CDR1 MDHEN, CDR2 SYDVKM. The CDR3 sequence is 15 residues long. This CDR3 reads CASSFAGGSTDTQYF. The CDR3 region has the DNA TGTGCCAGCAGTTTTGCGGGAGGGAGCACAGATACGCAGTATTTT. The entire variable domain, with the rest obtained from reference TRBV28 and TRBJ2-3, is as follows: DVKVTQSSRYLVKRTGEKVFLECVQDMDHENMFWYRQDPGLGLRLIYFSYDVKMKEKGDIPEGYSVSREKKERFSLILESASTNQTSMYLCASSFAGGSTDTQYFGPGTRLTVL.

This clone was recorded only once. A junction boundary mismatches the germline segment, possibly from a read error. The V gene is TRBV7-7, the J gene TRBJ1-3; TRBD1 matches at 12 bases. Per the germline V gene, CDR1 is SSHAT and CDR2 is FNYEAQ (reference sequence). The length of the CDR3 is 17 residues. CDR3 protein: CASSAGTGGRTGNTIYF. The CDR3 coding sequence is TGTGCTAGCAGCGCGGGGACAGGGGGCCGAACTGGAAACACCATATATTTT.

The V and J genes are TRBV7-9 and TRBJ2-1, with 9 bases aligning to TRBD2. In germline, CDR1 is SEHNR, CDR2 FQNEAQ (reference sequence). Losses at the gene ends were 2 bases for V and 5 bases for J; bases not matched to a gene: 7. This CDR3 is built from 16 residues. CDR3: CASSLYAGGPDNEQFF. Written as DNA, the CDR3 is TGTGCCAGCAGCTTATACGCGGGAGGGCCGGACAATGAGCAGTTCTTC.

This chain links TRBV24-1 with TRBJ2-5; D might be TRBD2 (5 bases). The CDR3 is made up of 14 amino acids. CDR1 KGHDR and CDR2 SFDVKD come from the germline V gene. V was pared by 4 bases and J by 1 base, with 9 bases between. CDR3 DNA: TGTGCCACCAGTGACGGGCTAGCCCAAGAGACCCAGTACTTC. Its translation: CATSDGLAQETQYF.

The chain couples TRBV28 to TRBJ1-1; D unresolved. Germline V gene sequence: CDR1 MDHEN, CDR2 SYDVKM. The V and J ends lost 8 bases and 0 bases respectively, with 13 bases between them. This CDR3 is 14 amino acids long. CDR3 protein: CASQYQIMNTEAFF. The CDR3 DNA sequence: TGTGCCAGCCAATACCAGATTATGAACACTGAAGCTTTCTTT.

The chain is built from TRBV6-5 and TRBJ2-3, with TRBD1 as a possible D gene (5 bases). From germline, CDR1 is MNHEY and CDR2 SVGAGI. The CDR3 is made up of 15 amino acids. V lost 6 bases to trimming and J lost 0 bases, with 13 bases between them. The CDR3 DNA is TGTGCCAGCAGACGACAGTTTTCTAGCACAGATACGCAGTATTTT. Translated, it gives CASRRQFSSTDTQYF.

The chain uses TRBV9 and TRBJ2-5; 9 bases are a match to TRBD1. This CDR3 has 16 amino acids. With 3 bases clipped from V and 5 bases from J, the junction kept 11 bases outside the gene matches. Looked up from germline, CDR1 is SGDLS and CDR2 is YYNGEE. In DNA, the CDR3 is TGTGCCAGCAGCGACAAACCGGGACAGGGCAAGGAGACCCAGTACTTC. It specifies CASSDKPGQGKETQYF.

This clone has more than one count but fewer than ten. The rearrangement links TRBV4-2 to TRBJ2-7; 15 positions match TRBD2. The CDR3 is 18 amino acids. CDR1 and CDR2 (germline): LGHNA, YNFKEQ. V was clipped by 3 bases and J by 2 bases; unmatched bases: 8. The CDR3 here is CASSHRGLAGGPTYEQYF. The CDR3 DNA follows: TGTGCCAGCAGCCACCGAGGACTAGCGGGAGGGCCGACCTACGAGCAGTACTTC.

The chain joins TRBV24-1 to TRBJ1-5, with D possibly being TRBD1 (6 bases). The ends were cut back, 0 bases at V and 3 bases at J, with 14 bases in the middle. Germline lookup yields CDR1 KGHDR and CDR2 SFDVKD. The length of the CDR3 is 17 residues. The CDR3 nucleotides read TGTGCCACCAGTGATTTGCAAAGGGGACACTACAATCAGCCCCAGCATTTT. Encoded protein: CATSDLQRGHYNQPQHF.

The V and J genes are TRBV10-1 and TRBJ2-2, with a weak D call TRBD1 (6 bases). The CDR3 is 13 amino acids. From germline, CDR1 is WNHNN and CDR2 SYGVQD (reference sequence). The ends were cut back, 6 bases at V and 5 bases at J, with 10 bases in the middle. CDR3 sequence reads: CASSRGQTGELFF. The CDR3 bases are TGCGCCAGCAGCCGCGGACAGACCGGGGAGCTGTTTTTT.

V gene TRBV3-1 (or the pseudogene TRBV3-2) combines with J gene TRBJ2-2; TRBD2 might be the D (6 bases). V was shortened by 3 bases and J by 4 bases, with 15 bases between the two germline ends. This CDR3 is 16 amino acids long. Germline V CDR1 and CDR2: LGHDT, YNNKEL (reference sequence). CDR3 in DNA: TGTGCCAGCAGCCACCCCGTCCTGGGGGGCACCGGGGAGCTGTTTTTT. Residues: CASSHPVLGGTGELFF.

The chain joins TRBV6-5 to TRBJ2-1; the match to TRBD2 covers 7 bases. Looked up from germline, CDR1 is MNHEY and CDR2 is SVGAGI. The CDR3 length is 14 residues. V gave up 0 bases and J gave up 7 bases; unmatched junction bases: 3. CDR3 sequence: CASSYSTSVNEQFF. For the CDR3, the DNA is TGTGCCAGCAGTTACTCAACTAGCGTGAATGAGCAGTTCTTC.

CDR3 loop: CASSLGGRRAGGIDEQFF. The CDR3 DNA is TGTGCCAGCAGCTTAGGAGGGCGGAGGGCGGGAGGAATCGATGAGCAGTTCTTC. J is TRBJ2-1 and V is TRBV7-9, with 8 bases that match TRBD2. J gave up 8 bases and V 1 base, and 16 bases lay outside the gene matches. CDR1 and CDR2 (germline): SEHNR, FQNEAQ (reference sequence). The CDR3 runs 18 residues.

The V call is TRBV19, the J call TRBJ2-1, with a weak D call TRBD2 (5 bases). The length of the CDR3 is 15 residues. Germline CDR1 reads LNHDA; CDR2 reads SQIVND (reference sequence). The germline V and J ends were trimmed by 3 bases and 4 bases, with 13 bases remaining between them. CDR3 coding DNA: TGTGCCAGTAGTATCCCTCGCGGGCCATACAATGAGCAGTTCTTC. Its protein product is CASSIPRGPYNEQFF.

The CDR3 here is CSVAGASGTYEQYF. CDR3 DNA: TGCAGCGTTGCAGGGGCTAGCGGGACCTACGAGCAGTACTTC. This chain links TRBV29-1 with TRBJ2-7; 9 positions agree with TRBD2. The V segment lost 4 bases and the J segment 2 bases; nucleotides outside the gene matches: 6. Germline V CDR1 and CDR2: SQVTM, ANQGSEA. This CDR3 has 14 residues.

A few counts support this clone. The V and J genes are TRBV27 and TRBJ1-6; a weak D match, TRBD1 (6 bases). Germline V gene sequence: CDR1 MNHEY, CDR2 SMNVEV (reference sequence). Trimming removed 5 bases at V and 10 bases at J, with 18 bases between. This CDR3 has 15 residues. This CDR3 is CASSPTAGGWSPLHF. The CDR3 region has the DNA TGTGCCAGCAGTCCCACCGCGGGGGGCTGGTCACCCCTCCACTTT.

This chain links TRBV18 with TRBJ1-4, with 11 positions matching TRBD1. Germline CDR1 reads KGHSH; CDR2 reads LQKENI. The ends lost 3 bases at V and 8 bases at J; junction bases unmatched: 8. This CDR3 region has 16 residues. The CDR3 DNA reads as TGTGCCAGCTCACCCCCCGGACAGGGGGCGTACGAAAAACTGTTTTTT. This codes for CASSPPGQGAYEKLFF.

This sequence joins TRBV5-1 and TRBJ1-2, with a possible D match to TRBD1 (5 bases). CDR3 length equals 13 residues. The germline CDR1 and CDR2 sequences are SGHRS and YFSETQ. V dropped 6 bases and J dropped 1 base, with 10 bases sitting between them. The CDR3 DNA reads TGCGCCAGCACCTACGGGGGTAACTATGGCTACACCTTC. Translated, it gives CASTYGGNYGYTF.